The following is a TCR beta chain sequence with its context. These data originate in a study of OX40 agonist ivuxolimab in advanced cancers. Overall study context: At doses from 0.01 to 10 mg/kg, patients were given intravenous ivuxolimab every 2 weeks.

Clones were read by immunoSEQ multiplex PCR, and TCRdb kept only the in-frame ones, dropping some. This repertoire shows 40,000 to 55,000 clones, less than 90% found once; its top ten account for around 6.9%. Germline V CDR1 and CDR2: MNHEY, SVGAGI. The CDR3 has 11 residues. Trimming left V 6 bases short and J 6 bases short, with 9 bases between. The chain has TRBV6-5 and TRBJ2-7, with D unresolved. The sample here was CD4+ or CD8+ T cells sorted from blood, taken in a trial of the OX40 agonist ivuxolimab. This sequence was found in an adult with an advanced solid tumor such as melanoma, head and neck, liver or kidney cancer. CDR3 DNA: TGTGCCAGCAGCCACCAGATCGAGCAGTACTTC. Translation gives CASSHQIEQYF.